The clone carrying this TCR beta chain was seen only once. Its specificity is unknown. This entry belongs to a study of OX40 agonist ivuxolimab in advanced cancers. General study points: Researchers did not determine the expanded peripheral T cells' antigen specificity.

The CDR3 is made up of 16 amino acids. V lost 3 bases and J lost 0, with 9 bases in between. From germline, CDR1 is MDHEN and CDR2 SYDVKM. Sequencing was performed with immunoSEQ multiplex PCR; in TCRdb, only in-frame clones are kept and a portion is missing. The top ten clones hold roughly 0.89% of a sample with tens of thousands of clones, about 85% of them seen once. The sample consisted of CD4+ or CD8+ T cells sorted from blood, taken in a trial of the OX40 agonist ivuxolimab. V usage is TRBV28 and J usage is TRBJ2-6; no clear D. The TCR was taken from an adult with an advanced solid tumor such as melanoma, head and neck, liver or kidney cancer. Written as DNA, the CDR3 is TGTGCCAGCAGTTTTGGGCAGCGCTCTGGGGCCAACGTCCTGACTTTC. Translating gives CASSFGQRSGANVLTF.